This section outlines one TCR beta chain sequence together with its context. Antigen specificity is unknown. Sequencing used immunoSEQ multiplex PCR; TCRdb keeps in-frame clones, though not all of them. The sample lists 15,000 or so clones; less than 90% were seen once. These data come from a study of T cell repertoires in ileal Crohn's disease. Study outcomes and limitations: Sorted CD8 T cells held more high-frequency clones than CD4.

V lost 3 bases to trimming and J lost 8 bases, with 15 bases between them. Germline V gives CDR1 LGHNA, CDR2 YSLEER. The CDR3 extends over 14 amino acids. Sequenced: ileal tissue. This sequence was found in an adult with Crohn's disease. V is TRBV4-3 and J is TRBJ2-3; perhaps TRBD2 as D (7 bases). In DNA, the CDR3 is TGCGCCAGCAGCCAGGGAAAGGGGGGGAGTACGCAGTATTTT. Residues: CASSQGKGGSTQYF.